This passage covers 31 T cell receptor beta chains from one sample sequenced in a study of T-cell reconstitution after alpha-beta-depleted transplantation in children. As it was prepared, the TCRbeta library received unique molecular identifiers. TCRdb re-called the PCR reads through MiXCR, storing one row per CDR3 protein. The table shows about 540,000 distinct CDR3 sequences, with 15% to 20% occurring only once. Sequences were derived from PBMCs from the stem cell graft donor, sampled from the stem cell graft. Receptor source: a human donor who donated a stem cell graft to a child with acute lymphoblastic leukemia.

This clonotype was recorded a few times. V is TRBV20-1 and J is TRBJ2-7; possible D gene TRBD2, 6 bases. V lost 3 bases and J lost 12, with 12 bases in between. The CDR3 consists of 10 residues. Germline V gives CDR1 DFQATT, CDR2 SNEGSKA (reference sequence). The chain's CDR3 is CSASGTLSYF. The CDR3 DNA sequence: TGCAGTGCTAGCGGGACTCTCTCGTACTTC.

This sequence joins TRBV12-3 or TRBV12-4 and TRBJ2-7; 7 bases are a match to TRBD2. The junction had 10 bases not matched to a gene; V was cut back by 4 bases and J by 7 bases. The CDR3 runs to 14 residues. CDR3 sequence: CASSWGGSAWEQYF. CDR3 coding DNA: TGTGCCAGCAGTTGGGGAGGGTCCGCCTGGGAGCAGTACTTC.

This clonotype has a handful of counts. V usage is TRBV12-3 or TRBV12-4 and J usage is TRBJ1-1; D possibly corresponds to TRBD1 (6 bases). V dropped 4 bases and J dropped 5 bases, with 17 bases sitting between them. The CDR3 extends over 15 amino acids. The CDR3 is CASSSTGSGATEAFF. CDR3 in DNA: TGTGCCAGCAGTTCAACGGGATCAGGGGCGACTGAAGCTTTCTTT.

As to this clonotype: The junction departs from the called germline gene at one end, perhaps through a read error. The chain recombines TRBV5-1 with TRBJ1-1; possibly TRBD1 for D (5 bases). CDR3 length equals 16 residues. The germline CDR1 and CDR2 sequences are SGHRS and YFSETQ. For the CDR3, the DNA is TGCGCCGGCAGCGGAGACATCAGGGAGGGTGGCACTGAAGCTTTCTTT. Amino acids: CAGSGDIREGGTEAFF.

This clonotype occurred a few times. A junction end diverges from the germline sequence, so it may reflect a read error. The chain couples TRBV7-3 to TRBJ2-1; D might be TRBD1 (5 bases). This CDR3 region has 16 residues. CDR1 is SGHTA and CDR2 is FQGTGA in the germline V gene. CDR3 in DNA: TGTGCCAGCAACTTACGCCAGGGCAGCTCCTACAATGAGCAGTTCTTC. This gives the protein CASNLRQGSSYNEQFF.

The V and J genes are TRBV15 and TRBJ2-1, with 11 nucleotides matching TRBD2. V shed 4 bases and J 1 base; nucleotides not matched to a gene: 9. Germline values: CDR1 LNHNV, CDR2 YYDKDF (reference sequence). The CDR3 consists of 18 residues. Here the CDR3 DNA reads TGTGCCACCAGCAATGGCCTAGCGGGAGGACCTTCCTACAATGAGCAGTTCTTC. This codes for CATSNGLAGGPSYNEQFF.

The sample holds a few counts of this clonotype. The V call is TRBV12-3 or TRBV12-4, the J call TRBJ1-5; a weak D match, TRBD1 (5 bases). The V gene lost 4 bases and the J gene lost 6 bases, with 19 bases spanning the gap. This CDR3 is built from 16 residues. The CDR3 region is CASSWDSGRNGQPQHF. The CDR3 nucleotides are TGTGCCAGCAGTTGGGATTCAGGGAGAAACGGTCAGCCCCAGCATTTT.

This clonotype was counted once. Mismatch with germline at one junction end may stem from a read error. This chain uses TRBV20-1 with TRBJ2-7, with 7 nucleotides matching TRBD2. CDR1 and CDR2 (germline): DFQATT, SNEGSKA (reference sequence). The CDR3 runs 15 residues. Written as DNA, the CDR3 is TGCTGTGCTAGAGAGACGGGCGGGAGTATCTACGAGCAGTACTTC. Protein: CCARETGGSIYEQYF.

The sample holds a few counts of this clonotype. The gene calls are TRBV5-1 and TRBJ2-1; TRBD2 might be the D (5 bases). Trimming shortened V by 4 bases and J by 4 bases, and 12 bases separated the two germline ends. The V gene's germline CDR1 is SGHRS and CDR2 YFSETQ. The CDR3 is made up of 14 amino acids. CDR3 sequence reads: CASSSGSKYNEQFF. The CDR3, as DNA: TGCGCCAGCAGCAGCGGCAGTAAGTACAATGAGCAGTTCTTC. The full variable domain, completed using reference TRBV5-1 and TRBJ2-1, is KAGVTQTPRYLIKTRGQQVTLSCSPISGHRSVSWYQQTPGQGLQFLFEYFSETQRNKGNFPGRFSGRQFSNSRSEMNVSTLELGDSALYLCASSSGSKYNEQFFGPGTRLTVL.

The table lists this clonotype with a few counts. The chain couples TRBV7-9 to TRBJ2-3; D may be TRBD2 (6 bases). Per germline, CDR1 SEHNR and CDR2 FQNEAQ (reference sequence). CDR3 length: 14 residues. The V end lost 2 bases, the J end lost 1 base, and 7 bases lay between the germline ends. The CDR3 bases are TGTGCCAGCAGCTTAATAGCGGGCACAGATACGCAGTATTTT. It codes for CASSLIAGTDTQYF.

The chain uses TRBV25-1 and TRBJ1-1; D is possibly TRBD1 (5 bases). This CDR3 region has 14 residues. Trimming took off 8 bases at V and 6 bases at J, with 19 bases between the two ends. Germline V gene data show CDR1 as MGHDK and CDR2 as SYGVNS. The CDR3 DNA sequence: TGTGCCAGCCGGGGCATGGGCTTTAACGCTGAAGCTTTCTTT. Residues: CASRGMGFNAEAFF.

This clonotype was observed a handful of times. The rearrangement joins TRBV5-1 to TRBJ1-2; 7 bases align to TRBD1. The germline CDR1 and CDR2 sequences are SGHRS and YFSETQ. The CDR3 extends over 14 amino acids. The V gene end was trimmed by 6 bases and the J gene end by 1 base; junction bases not matched to a gene: 6. The CDR3 coding sequence is TGCGCCAGCACGAACAGGGGTCTTAACTATGGCTACACCTTC. This translates into CASTNRGLNYGYTF.

The V call is TRBV24-1, the J call TRBJ2-2; no firm D call. CDR1 KGHDR and CDR2 SFDVKD come from the germline V gene. The CDR3 length is 13 residues. Trimming stripped 3 bases from V and 4 bases from J, with 5 bases between. In nucleotides, the CDR3 is TGTGCCACCAGTGATCGAACCACCGGGGAGCTGTTTTTT. It codes for CATSDRTTGELFF.

The CDR3 spells CASRERGTGEQFF. The DNA for the CDR3 is TGTGCCAGTAGAGAGCGGGGGACAGGTGAGCAGTTCTTC. The chain has TRBV19 and TRBJ2-1; D could derive from TRBD1 or TRBD2 (8 bases each). CDR3 length: 13 residues. V was pared by 6 bases and J by 9 bases, with 15 bases between. Germline V gene lookup returns CDR1 LNHDA and CDR2 SQIVND (reference sequence).

The chain couples TRBV5-1 to TRBJ1-1, with 7 bases that match TRBD1. Germline V CDR1 and CDR2: SGHRS, YFSETQ. Trimming removed 4 bases from V and 5 bases from J; junction bases left unmatched: 14. CDR3 length: 16 residues. This chain's CDR3 is CASSPRGQGSETEAFF. The CDR3 DNA reads as TGCGCCAGCAGCCCAAGGGGGCAGGGATCGGAGACTGAAGCTTTCTTT. The variable domain in full, completed from reference TRBV5-1 and TRBJ1-1, reads KAGVTQTPRYLIKTRGQQVTLSCSPISGHRSVSWYQQTPGQGLQFLFEYFSETQRNKGNFPGRFSGRQFSNSRSEMNVSTLELGDSALYLCASSPRGQGSETEAFFGQGTRLTVV.

V usage is TRBV4-1 and J usage is TRBJ2-3; D is uncertain. Germline CDR1 reads MGHRA; CDR2 reads YSYEKL. This CDR3 is built from 17 residues. The V and J ends lost 0 bases and 1 base respectively, with 14 bases between them. The CDR3 loop is CASSQDRNPGGTDTQYF. Written as DNA, the CDR3 is TGCGCCAGCAGCCAAGATAGGAACCCCGGAGGCACAGATACGCAGTATTTT.

This clonotype has only a few counts. CDR3 region: CASSRMTGGYGYTF. In DNA, the CDR3 is TGTGCCAGCAGCAGAATGACAGGCGGGTATGGCTACACCTTC. The genes are TRBV6-1 and TRBJ1-2, with a tentative D call TRBD1 (6 bases). V shed 6 bases and J shed 5 bases, with 16 bases lying between them. Germline V gene data show CDR1 as MNHNS and CDR2 as SASEGT. The CDR3 spans 14 residues.

This rearrangement joins TRBV4-1 to TRBJ2-7; maybe TRBD1 (5 bases). Deletions cut 0 bases from V and 0 bases from J, with 18 bases between. CDR1 and CDR2 from the germline V gene are MGHRA and YSYEKL. The CDR3 has 18 amino acids. CDR3 sequence (DNA): TGCGCCAGCAGCCAAGAGGCGGTCGCCAGGGCCCTCTCCTACGAGCAGTACTTC. Translation: CASSQEAVARALSYEQYF.

This clonotype has only one observation. The chain employs TRBV7-3 and TRBJ2-3, with a possible D match to TRBD2 (5 bases). V lost 0 bases and J lost 7, with 11 bases in between. CDR1 and CDR2 from the germline V gene are SGHTA and FQGTGA. This CDR3 spans 14 amino acids. DNA of the CDR3: TGTGCCAGCAGCTTAACTCCATCCGGGAATACGCAGTATTTT. The encoded protein is CASSLTPSGNTQYF.

This rearrangement joins TRBV5-6 to TRBJ1-4, with D perhaps TRBD1 (5 bases). The V gene's germline CDR1 is SGHDT and CDR2 YYEEEE. This CDR3 has 13 residues. Trimming pared 7 bases from V and 7 bases from J, leaving 14 bases between. CDR3 DNA sequence: TGTGCCAGCCTCCGGGCCGGGACTGAAAAACTGTTTTTT. It yields the protein CASLRAGTEKLFF.

V and J are TRBV5-1 and TRBJ2-3; maybe TRBD1 (5 bases). The CDR3 length is 15 residues. Trimming removed 3 bases at V and 2 bases at J, with 13 bases between. CDR1 is SGHRS and CDR2 is YFSETQ in the germline V gene. The CDR3 loop reads CASSSPDSYTDTQYF. The CDR3 DNA reads as TGCGCCAGCAGCTCACCTGACAGCTACACAGATACGCAGTATTTT.

The rearrangement links TRBV6-1 to TRBJ2-1, with 7 positions matching TRBD2. Losses at the gene ends were 5 bases for V and 5 bases for J; bases not matched to a gene: 9. The CDR3 covers 15 residues. Germline CDR1 is MNHNS and CDR2 is SASEGT. CDR3 sequence reads: CASSPRASGHNEQFF. DNA of the CDR3: TGTGCCAGCAGTCCCCGGGCTAGCGGACACAATGAGCAGTTCTTC.

J is TRBJ2-7 and V is TRBV5-1; maybe TRBD2 (5 bases). Trimming pared 7 bases from V and 2 bases from J, leaving 16 bases between. Germline CDR1 reads SGHRS; CDR2 reads YFSETQ. CDR3 length: 14 amino acids. The CDR3 loop is CASHGSAETYEQYF. CDR3 coding DNA: TGCGCCAGCCACGGATCAGCGGAGACCTACGAGCAGTACTTC.

The chain recombines TRBV5-5 with TRBJ2-3, with 8 positions matching TRBD1. After removal of 2 bases from V and 1 base from J, the junction contained 6 bases not matched to a gene. The V gene's germline CDR1 is SGHKS and CDR2 YYEKEE (reference sequence). The CDR3 totals 16 residues. The CDR3 nucleotides read TGTGCCAGCAGCTTTCCGGACAGGGTCGGCACAGATACGCAGTATTTT. Encoded protein: CASSFPDRVGTDTQYF.

This clonotype has only a few counts. V and J are TRBV28 and TRBJ2-2, with 8 bases lining up with TRBD1. Germline lookup yields CDR1 MDHEN and CDR2 SYDVKM. This CDR3 is built from 13 residues. With V trimmed by 9 bases and J by 5 bases, 5 bases remained unmatched. The CDR3 bases are TGTGCCAGTGGACAGGGAGGAACCGGGGAGCTGTTTTTT. Protein product: CASGQGGTGELFF.

The chain carries TRBV20-1 and TRBJ2-7; possibly TRBD2 for D (5 bases). This CDR3 has 12 amino acids. V shed 6 bases and J shed 3 bases, with 12 bases lying between them. In germline, CDR1 is DFQATT, CDR2 SNEGSKA (reference sequence). The CDR3 region has the DNA TGCAGTGCCACGAGCGCGGGCTACGAGCAGTACTTC. Its protein product is CSATSAGYEQYF.

This clonotype was found a few times. The V call is TRBV27, the J call TRBJ2-1; no definite D call. Trimming took off 7 bases at V and 7 bases at J, with 8 bases between the two ends. Germline lookup yields CDR1 MNHEY and CDR2 SMNVEV (reference sequence). This CDR3 contains 11 residues. In nucleotides, the CDR3 is TGTGCCAGCACCGGTTGGAATGAGCAGTTCTTC. This codes for CASTGWNEQFF.

The J gene is TRBJ1-1, the V gene TRBV5-5; a weak D match, TRBD1 (6 bases). CDR1 and CDR2 (germline): SGHKS, YYEKEE (reference sequence). V shed 4 bases and J shed 0 bases, with 13 bases lying between them. The CDR3 covers 15 residues. CDR3 protein: CASSLWTAMNTEAFF. The CDR3 nucleotides are TGTGCCAGCAGCCTCTGGACAGCCATGAACACTGAAGCTTTCTTT.

The V gene is TRBV29-1, the J gene TRBJ2-1; 7 bases match TRBD1. This CDR3 is 12 amino acids long. CDR1 and CDR2 (germline): SQVTM, ANQGSEA. Trimming took 6 bases from V and 6 from J; bases not matched to a gene: 5. The CDR3 DNA is TGCAGCGTCCTCTCAGGGGGCAATGAGCAGTTCTTC. It specifies CSVLSGGNEQFF.

V and J are TRBV20-1 and TRBJ1-2; 7 bases align to TRBD1. Germline loops: CDR1 DFQATT, CDR2 SNEGSKA (reference sequence). The CDR3 contains 11 residues. After removal of 4 bases from V and 13 bases from J, the junction contained 9 bases not matched to a gene. The CDR3 DNA reads TGCAGTGCTACATACAGGGGAGGAGTCACCTTC. This codes for CSATYRGGVTF.

This chain joins TRBV15 and TRBJ2-1, with D unresolved. CDR1 LNHNV and CDR2 YYDKDF come from the germline V gene (reference sequence). The CDR3 has 11 residues. V lost 8 bases to trimming and J lost 7 bases, with 9 bases between them. CDR3 amino acids: CATAWGNEQFF. The CDR3 bases are TGTGCCACCGCCTGGGGTAATGAGCAGTTCTTC.